This T cell receptor (beta chain) was identified during a study of blood T cell repertoires in COVID-19. The overall study: Acute and convalescent COVID-19 specimens originated in the United States, Italy and Spain. PBMCs, B-cell-depleted T cells, or T cells provided the cDNA or gDNA that made up the material.

CDR3 size: 15 residues. Germline lookup yields CDR1 SGHRS and CDR2 YFSETQ. The junction had 7 bases not matched to a gene; V was cut back by 3 bases and J by 7 bases. As processed by the authors: Amplification of reference gene primers was used by the study to estimate nucleated cell counts. Repertoires were generated with immunoSEQ multiplex PCR, while TCRdb's copy carries only in-frame clones and drops some. V, J and clone size reflect that table, while D and trimming were determined from the DNA. The table has about 300,000 clones, roughly 85% seen once. Material: peripheral blood. The TCR originated in a woman in her forties or fifties who had recovered from COVID-19. V gene TRBV5-1 combines with J gene TRBJ2-1; 10 positions match TRBD2. CDR3 in DNA: TGCGCCAGCAGCTCAGCGGGAGGGGAAAATAATGAGCAGTTCTTC. It codes for CASSSAGGENNEQFF.